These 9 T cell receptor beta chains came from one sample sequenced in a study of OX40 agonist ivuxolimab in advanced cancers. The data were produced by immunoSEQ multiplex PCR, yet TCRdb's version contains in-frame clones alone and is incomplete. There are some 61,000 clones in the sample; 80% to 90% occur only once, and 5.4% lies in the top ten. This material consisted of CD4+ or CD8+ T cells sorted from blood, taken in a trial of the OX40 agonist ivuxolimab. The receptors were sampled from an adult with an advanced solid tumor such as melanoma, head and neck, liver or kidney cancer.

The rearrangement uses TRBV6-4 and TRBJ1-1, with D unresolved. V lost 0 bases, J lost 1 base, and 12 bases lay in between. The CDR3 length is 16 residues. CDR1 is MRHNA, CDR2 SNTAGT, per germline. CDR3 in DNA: TGTGCCAGCAGTGACTCGTGCCAGCTACCGAACACTGAAGCTTTCTTT. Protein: CASSDSCQLPNTEAFF.

The CDR3 nucleotides read TGTGCCAGCAGCTTAGACAGGGCGGCCCAGCATTTT. Amino acids: CASSLDRAAQHF. The rearrangement links TRBV7-9 to TRBJ1-5; possible D gene TRBD1, 6 bases. V was clipped by 1 base and J by 11 bases, with 9 bases between them. The germline V gene has CDR1 SEHNR and CDR2 FQNEAQ (reference sequence). This CDR3 has 12 residues.

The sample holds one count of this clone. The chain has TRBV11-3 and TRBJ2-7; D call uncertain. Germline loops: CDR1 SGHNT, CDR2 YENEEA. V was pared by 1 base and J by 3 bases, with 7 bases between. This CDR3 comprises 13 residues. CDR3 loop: CASSLGSGYEQYF. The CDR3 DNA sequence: TGTGCCAGCAGCTTAGGGTCGGGCTACGAGCAGTACTTC. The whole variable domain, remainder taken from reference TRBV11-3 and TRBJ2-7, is EAGVVQSPRYKIIEKKQPVAFWCNPISGHNTLYWYLQNLGQGPELLIRYENEEAVDDSQLPKDRFSAERLKGVDSTLKIQPAELGDSAVYLCASSLGSGYEQYFGPGTRLTVT.

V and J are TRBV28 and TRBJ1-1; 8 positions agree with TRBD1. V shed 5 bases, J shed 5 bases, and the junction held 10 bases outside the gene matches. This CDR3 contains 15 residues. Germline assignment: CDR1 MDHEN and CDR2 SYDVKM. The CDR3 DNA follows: TGTGCCAGCAGTCCAACAGGGGGATGGGGAACTGAAGCTTTCTTT. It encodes CASSPTGGWGTEAFF.

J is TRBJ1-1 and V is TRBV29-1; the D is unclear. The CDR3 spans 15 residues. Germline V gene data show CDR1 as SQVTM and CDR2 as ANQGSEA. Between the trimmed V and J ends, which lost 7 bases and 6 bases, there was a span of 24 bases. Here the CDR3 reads CSAIHSSAGYSEAFF. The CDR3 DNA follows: TGCAGCGCCATCCATTCGTCCGCGGGGTATTCTGAAGCTTTCTTT.

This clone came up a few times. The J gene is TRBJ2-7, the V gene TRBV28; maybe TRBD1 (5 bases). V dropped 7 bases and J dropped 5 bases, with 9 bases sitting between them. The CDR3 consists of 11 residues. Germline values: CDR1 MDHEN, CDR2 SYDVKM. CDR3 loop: CASKWGHEQYF. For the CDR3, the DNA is TGTGCCAGCAAGTGGGGCCACGAGCAGTACTTC.

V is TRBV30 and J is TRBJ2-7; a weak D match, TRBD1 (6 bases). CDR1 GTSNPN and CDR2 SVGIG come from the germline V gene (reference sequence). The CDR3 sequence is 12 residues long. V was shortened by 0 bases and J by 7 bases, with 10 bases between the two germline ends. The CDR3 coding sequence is TGTGCCTGGAGTGTCCTAGACAGGGAGCAGTACTTC. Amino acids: CAWSVLDREQYF.

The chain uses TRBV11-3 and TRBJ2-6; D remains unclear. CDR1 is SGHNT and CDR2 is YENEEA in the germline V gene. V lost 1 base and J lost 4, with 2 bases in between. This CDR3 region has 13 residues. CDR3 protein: CASSLGGANVLTF. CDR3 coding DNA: TGTGCCAGCAGCTTAGGAGGGGCCAACGTCCTGACTTTC.

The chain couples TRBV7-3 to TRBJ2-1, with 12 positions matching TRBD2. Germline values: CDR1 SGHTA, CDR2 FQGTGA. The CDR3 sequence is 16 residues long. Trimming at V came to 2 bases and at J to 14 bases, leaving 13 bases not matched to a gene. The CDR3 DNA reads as TGTGCCAGCAGCTTAGGCCGGTCCCCTAGCGGGAGGGGGGAGTTCTTC. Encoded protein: CASSLGRSPSGRGEFF. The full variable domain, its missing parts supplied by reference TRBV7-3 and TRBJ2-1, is GAGVSQTPSNKVTEKGKYVELRCDPISGHTALYWYRQSLGQGPEFLIYFQGTGAADDSGLPNDRFFAVRPEGSVSTLKIQRTERGDSAVYLCASSLGRSPSGRGEFFGPGTRLTVL.